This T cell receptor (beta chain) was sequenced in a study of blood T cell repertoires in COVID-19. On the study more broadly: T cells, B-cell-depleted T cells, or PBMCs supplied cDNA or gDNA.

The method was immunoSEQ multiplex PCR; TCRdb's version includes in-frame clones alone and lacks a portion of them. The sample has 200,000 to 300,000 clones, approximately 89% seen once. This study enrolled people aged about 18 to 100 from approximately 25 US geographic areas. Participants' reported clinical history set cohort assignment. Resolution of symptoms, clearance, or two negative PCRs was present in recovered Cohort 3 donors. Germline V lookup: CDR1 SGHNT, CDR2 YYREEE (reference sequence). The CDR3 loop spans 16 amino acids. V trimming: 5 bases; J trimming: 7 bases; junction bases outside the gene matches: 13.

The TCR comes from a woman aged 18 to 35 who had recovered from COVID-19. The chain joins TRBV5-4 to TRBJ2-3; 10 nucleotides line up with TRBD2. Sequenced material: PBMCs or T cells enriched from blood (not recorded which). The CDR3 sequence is CASSLSPSGRVYTQYF. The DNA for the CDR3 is TGTGCCAGCAGTCTGTCGCCTAGCGGGAGAGTGTATACGCAGTATTTT.